A single sample is the source of the 21 T cell receptor beta chains below, sequenced in a study of cytomegalovirus exposure and HLA in healthy donors. In the PCR, 60 Vbeta and 13 Jbeta primers were used. The table came from immunoSEQ multiplex PCR; TCRdb's copy has only in-frame clones and leaves some out. The table includes some 200,000 clones, roughly 80% detected once. What was sequenced was PBMCs. These receptors were collected from a man aged 35 to 55 in good health and CMV-seronegative.

This chain links TRBV7-2 with TRBJ2-1; possibly TRBD2 for D (5 bases). The CDR3 is 14 residues long. Between the trimmed V and J ends, which lost 2 bases and 10 bases, there was a span of 15 bases. Per the germline V gene, CDR1 is SGHTA and CDR2 is FQGNSA. CDR3 protein: CASSLTTSAEEQFF. CDR3 DNA sequence: TGTGCCAGCAGCTTAACAACTAGTGCCGAAGAGCAGTTCTTC.

The chain employs TRBV6-6 and TRBJ2-7; D is uncertain. The CDR3 consists of 13 residues. Trimming removed 0 bases from V and 4 bases from J, with 7 bases in between. Germline assignment: CDR1 MNHNY and CDR2 SVGAGI (reference sequence). The CDR3 coding sequence is TGTGCCAGCAGTTACTCGGAGCAATACGAGCAGTACTTC. Translation gives CASSYSEQYEQYF.

This chain joins TRBV6-4 and TRBJ2-1; TRBD2 matches 10 bases. Trimming at V came to 5 bases and at J to 4 bases, leaving 5 bases not matched to a gene. This CDR3 is built from 15 residues. Germline lookup yields CDR1 MRHNA and CDR2 SNTAGT. This CDR3 reads CASSSSSGGYNEQFF. CDR3 in DNA: TGTGCCAGCAGTTCCTCTAGCGGGGGTTACAATGAGCAGTTCTTC.

V and J are TRBV28 and TRBJ2-7; possible D gene TRBD2, 6 bases. Germline V gene sequence: CDR1 MDHEN, CDR2 SYDVKM. V was clipped by 2 bases and J by 4 bases, with 15 bases between them. The CDR3 has 15 amino acids. The CDR3 DNA reads as TGTGCCAGCAGTTTACCCCGGCTAGCGCTGTACGAGCAGTACTTC. The encoded protein is CASSLPRLALYEQYF. The whole variable domain, filled in from reference TRBV28 and TRBJ2-7, reads DVKVTQSSRYLVKRTGEKVFLECVQDMDHENMFWYRQDPGLGLRLIYFSYDVKMKEKGDIPEGYSVSREKKERFSLILESASTNQTSMYLCASSLPRLALYEQYFGPGTRLTVT.

The chain carries TRBV7-9 and TRBJ2-5; 9 bases map to TRBD1. V gave up 4 bases and J gave up 5 bases; unmatched junction bases: 14. Per the germline V gene, CDR1 is SEHNR and CDR2 is FQNEAQ (reference sequence). The CDR3 is made up of 17 amino acids. Here the CDR3 reads CASSSPQGQGDLETQYF. The CDR3, as DNA: TGTGCCAGCAGCTCACCCCAGGGACAGGGAGATTTGGAGACCCAGTACTTC. Complete variable domain (other parts from reference TRBV7-9 and TRBJ2-5): DTGVSQNPRHKITKRGQNVTFRCDPISEHNRLYWYRQTLGQGPEFLTYFQNEAQLEKSRLLSDRFSAERPKGSFSTLEIQRTEQGDSAMYLCASSSPQGQGDLETQYFGPGTRLLVL.

This rearrangement joins TRBV5-1 to TRBJ2-1; TRBD2 agrees at 7 bases. The CDR3 has 14 amino acids. With 4 bases clipped from V and 6 bases from J, the junction kept 7 bases outside the gene matches. Germline V CDR1 and CDR2: SGHRS, YFSETQ. The CDR3: CASSVTGTINEQFF. Here the CDR3 DNA reads TGCGCCAGCAGCGTAACCGGGACTATCAATGAGCAGTTCTTC.

The chain combines TRBV7-2 with TRBJ1-5; D might be TRBD1 (5 bases). CDR1 SGHTA and CDR2 FQGNSA come from the germline V gene. This CDR3 is built from 17 residues. The V end was cut by 1 base, the J end by 0 bases, with 13 bases between. CDR3 coding DNA: TGTGCCAGCAGCTTAGTTGGACACCTTTATAGCAATCAGCCCCAGCATTTT. Translating gives CASSLVGHLYSNQPQHF.

The chain uses TRBV7-9 and TRBJ1-3, with a weak D call TRBD1 (5 bases). The CDR3 totals 15 residues. CDR1 is SEHNR, CDR2 FQNEAQ, per germline (reference sequence). The germline V and J ends were trimmed by 5 bases and 0 bases, with 11 bases remaining between them. CDR3 nucleotide sequence: TGTGCCAGCAGCCCTAGACAGATCTCTGGAAACACCATATATTTT. Translating it yields CASSPRQISGNTIYF.

This clone was detected once. The V and J genes are TRBV9 and TRBJ2-7, with D possibly matching TRBD2 (6 bases). The CDR3 runs to 15 residues. Germline values: CDR1 SGDLS, CDR2 YYNGEE. Between the trimmed V and J ends, which lost 0 bases and 3 bases, there was a span of 13 bases. The CDR3 DNA reads TGTGCCAGCAGCGTAGGGGGGGAGACCCTCTACGAGCAGTACTTC. Translated: CASSVGGETLYEQYF.

The chain uses TRBV9 and TRBJ2-5; TRBD1 matches 7 bases. Per the germline V gene, CDR1 is SGDLS and CDR2 is YYNGEE. The ends lost 7 bases at V and 2 bases at J; junction bases unmatched: 8. The CDR3 contains 14 residues. The CDR3 loop reads CASAAGTAQETQYF. DNA for the CDR3: TGTGCCAGCGCCGCCGGGACAGCTCAAGAGACCCAGTACTTC.

The chain couples TRBV10-3 to TRBJ1-3; no clear D. CDR1 is ENHRY, CDR2 SYGVKD, per germline. Trimming left V 2 bases short and J 2 bases short, with 16 bases between. The CDR3 loop spans 17 amino acids. CDR3 protein: CAISEPGNYGPGNTIYF. In DNA, the CDR3 is TGTGCCATCAGTGAGCCGGGGAACTACGGACCTGGAAACACCATATATTTT.

This clone has a single count. V and J are TRBV28 and TRBJ1-1, with TRBD1 matching over 7 bases. Germline CDR1 MDHEN, CDR2 SYDVKM. Trimming removed 4 bases from V and 1 base from J; junction bases left unmatched: 3. The CDR3 spans 14 residues. The CDR3 nucleotides read TGTGCCAGCAGTTGGGGGACAGCGAACACTGAAGCTTTCTTT. It is translated as CASSWGTANTEAFF.

J is TRBJ2-5 and V is TRBV11-2, with TRBD2 identical over 11 bases. Germline-derived CDR1 and CDR2 are SGHAT and FQNNGV. The J segment lost 2 bases and the V segment lost 5 bases, leaving 4 bases of the junction unmatched. The CDR3 sequence is 15 residues long. The chain's CDR3 is CASSPGTSGQETQYF. CDR3 bases: TGTGCCAGCAGCCCAGGGACTAGCGGACAAGAGACCCAGTACTTC.

CDR3 region: CASRLQGSSSPLHF. CDR3 bases: TGTGCCAGTAGGCTACAGGGCTCTTCTTCACCCCTCCACTTT. The chain carries TRBV19 and TRBJ1-6; TRBD1 might be the D (6 bases). The CDR3 contains 14 residues. V was cut by 6 bases and J by 9 bases, with 15 bases left in between. Germline CDR1 reads LNHDA; CDR2 reads SQIVND (reference sequence).

The J gene is TRBJ2-7, the V gene TRBV5-6; the D is unclear. Trimming took off 1 base at V and 5 bases at J, with 7 bases between the two ends. There are 12 residues in the CDR3. The germline V gene has CDR1 SGHDT and CDR2 YYEEEE. CDR3 coding DNA: TGTGCCAGCAGCTTGATCGAGGACGAGCAGTACTTC. Encoded protein: CASSLIEDEQYF.

This clone turned up a few times. This chain joins TRBV7-2 and TRBJ2-1, with a tentative D call TRBD2 (5 bases). The germline V gene has CDR1 SGHTA and CDR2 FQGNSA. V lost 0 bases and J lost 9, with 9 bases in between. The CDR3 loop spans 13 amino acids. The CDR3 is CASSLAGVIEQFF. The DNA for the CDR3 is TGTGCCAGCAGCTTAGCCGGGGTTATTGAGCAGTTCTTC.

Notes on this clone: Distinct nucleotide sequences in the sample also encode this CDR3. The chain combines TRBV29-1 with TRBJ2-7; the D gene is possibly TRBD2 (5 bases). The germline gives CDR1 SQVTM, CDR2 ANQGSEA. V shed 6 bases and J shed 3 bases, with 9 bases lying between them. The CDR3 sequence is 11 residues long. This CDR3 reads CSVVRGYEQYF. In nucleotides, the CDR3 is TGCAGCGTAGTACGGGGCTACGAGCAGTACTTC.

The rearrangement joins TRBV7-9 to TRBJ2-1, with D perhaps TRBD2 (5 bases). CDR1 and CDR2 from the germline V gene are SEHNR and FQNEAQ (reference sequence). The CDR3 loop spans 15 amino acids. Trimming stripped 2 bases from V and 3 bases from J, with 11 bases between. The CDR3: CASSLTGELYNEQFF. DNA of the CDR3: TGTGCCAGCAGCTTAACCGGGGAACTCTACAATGAGCAGTTCTTC. The whole variable domain, remainder taken from reference TRBV7-9 and TRBJ2-1, is DTGVSQNPRHKITKRGQNVTFRCDPISEHNRLYWYRQTLGQGPEFLTYFQNEAQLEKSRLLSDRFSAERPKGSFSTLEIQRTEQGDSAMYLCASSLTGELYNEQFFGPGTRLTVL.

This clone has just a few counts. The rearrangement joins TRBV25-1 to TRBJ2-1; TRBD1 is a possible D gene (5 bases). V dropped 4 bases and J dropped 0 bases, with 13 bases sitting between them. CDR1 and CDR2 (germline): MGHDK, SYGVNS. CDR3 length: 16 residues. The CDR3 here is CASSATDGDSYNEQFF. Here the CDR3 DNA reads TGTGCCAGCAGTGCGACAGACGGAGACTCCTACAATGAGCAGTTCTTC.

The rearrangement uses TRBV6-6 and TRBJ1-2, with D perhaps matching TRBD1 (5 bases). V gave up 5 bases and J gave up 6 bases, with 13 bases separating them. Germline V gives CDR1 MNHNY, CDR2 SVGAGI (reference sequence). The CDR3 is made up of 13 amino acids. This chain's CDR3 is CASSIDSAHGYTF. As DNA, the CDR3 is TGTGCCAGCAGTATAGACAGCGCCCATGGCTACACCTTC.

This chain uses TRBV27 with TRBJ2-7, with D possibly TRBD1 on 6 matching bases. This CDR3 spans 13 amino acids. The V end was cut by 8 bases, the J end by 0 bases, with 11 bases between. The germline CDR1 and CDR2 sequences are MNHEY and SMNVEV (reference sequence). The CDR3: CASRTVSSYEQYF. The CDR3 DNA is TGTGCCAGCCGGACAGTCTCCTCCTACGAGCAGTACTTC.